The 8 T cell receptor beta chains below come from one sample, sequenced in a study of shared clonotypes between healthy human individuals. The repertoire was sequenced with immunoSEQ multiplex PCR; TCRdb's copy has only in-frame clones and lacks some. The data show 150,000 to 200,000 clones, 90% to 95% seen once. The material sequenced was naive CD4+ T cells sorted from blood. Subset given: CD45RA+ positively selected. The source of these receptors is a woman younger than 45 in good health.

This chain links TRBV7-6 with TRBJ2-2; 10 positions agree with TRBD1. Trimming removed 2 bases from V and 6 bases from J; junction bases left unmatched: 3. The CDR3 consists of 15 residues. CDR1 and CDR2 from the germline V gene are SGHVS and FNYEAQ. This CDR3 is CASSLWDRGAGELFF. CDR3 DNA: TGTGCCAGCAGCTTATGGGACAGGGGCGCCGGGGAGCTGTTTTTT.

The chain is built from TRBV7-3 and TRBJ1-2; D ambiguous. V lost 3 bases to trimming and J lost 0 bases, with 8 bases between them. Germline loops: CDR1 SGHTA, CDR2 FQGTGA. The CDR3 length is 14 residues. The CDR3 reads CASSFGSPNYGYTF. The CDR3 region has the DNA TGTGCCAGCAGCTTCGGATCTCCTAACTATGGCTACACCTTC. Full variable domain (outside the CDR3, taken from reference TRBV7-3 and TRBJ1-2): GAGVSQTPSNKVTEKGKYVELRCDPISGHTALYWYRQSLGQGPEFLIYFQGTGAADDSGLPNDRFFAVRPEGSVSTLKIQRTERGDSAVYLCASSFGSPNYGYTFGSGTRLTVV.

The chain combines TRBV29-1 with TRBJ2-5; TRBD1 matches at 8 bases. The J call could be wrong; TRBJ2-7 is a better fit for the DNA end. The CDR3 contains 15 residues. CDR1 is SQVTM, CDR2 ANQGSEA, per germline. CDR3 loop: CSVRYGTGSSYEQYF. The CDR3 coding sequence is TGCAGCGTTCGATACGGGACAGGTAGCTCCTACGAGCAGTACTTC.

The chain recombines TRBV28 with TRBJ2-7; 10 bases agree with TRBD2. Trimming at V came to 3 bases and at J to 0 bases, leaving 2 bases not matched to a gene. Germline CDR1 and CDR2: MDHEN and SYDVKM. The CDR3 is 15 amino acids. For the CDR3, the DNA is TGTGCCAGCAGTTTGGCTAGCGGGAGCTCCTACGAGCAGTACTTC. It translates to CASSLASGSSYEQYF.

As for this clone: One junction end disagrees with the germline gene, perhaps due to a read error. Here the CDR3 reads CASRDFSCSYEQYF. The CDR3 region has the DNA TGTGCCAGCAGGGACTTTTCATGCTCCTACGAGCAGTACTTC. The chain recombines TRBV6-4 with TRBJ2-7; tentative D call: TRBD2 (5 bases). The CDR3 totals 14 residues. CDR1 and CDR2 from the germline V gene are MRHNA and SNTAGT.

The J gene is TRBJ1-5, the V gene TRBV28; D may be TRBD1 (5 bases). Germline assignment: CDR1 MDHEN and CDR2 SYDVKM. The CDR3 runs 14 residues. The germline V and J ends were trimmed by 5 bases and 5 bases, with 13 bases remaining between them. CDR3 in DNA: TGTGCCAGCAGTGGACCCCGGGGGTATCAGCCCCAGCATTTT. Translated, it gives CASSGPRGYQPQHF.

The chain joins TRBV10-3 to TRBJ1-1; D possibly corresponds to TRBD1 (6 bases). CDR3 length: 12 residues. The V gene's germline CDR1 is ENHRY and CDR2 SYGVKD. Trimming took off 6 bases at V and 7 bases at J, with 12 bases between the two ends. The CDR3 nucleotides read TGTGCCATCAGACGTTCAGGGGATGAAGCTTTCTTT. Its translation is CAIRRSGDEAFF.

This clone was observed a single time. The chain combines TRBV9 with TRBJ2-1, with 9 bases matching TRBD2. The CDR3 spans 17 residues. V lost 3 bases and J lost 10; bases outside the gene matches: 17. CDR1 is SGDLS, CDR2 YYNGEE, per germline. The CDR3, as DNA: TGTGCCAGCAGCGAGGGAGTTTGGGCTAGCGGGGTAGAAGAGCAGTTCTTC. It encodes CASSEGVWASGVEEQFF. Full variable domain (outside the CDR3, taken from reference TRBV9 and TRBJ2-1): DSGVTQTPKHLITATGQRVTLRCSPRSGDLSVYWYQQSLDQGLQFLIQYYNGEERAKGNILERFSAQQFPDLHSELNLSSLELGDSALYFCASSEGVWASGVEEQFFGPGTRLTVL.